This TCR beta chain was retrieved from a study of blood T cell repertoires in COVID-19. Study at large: The United States, Italy and Spain provided the acute and convalescent COVID-19 samples. PBMCs, B-cell-depleted T cells, or T cells provided the cDNA or gDNA that made up the material.

This clone was counted a few times. As processed by the authors: The authors estimated nucleated cell counts from reference gene primer amplification. Libraries were prepared by immunoSEQ multiplex PCR; TCRdb keeps only in-frame clonotypes and omits some of them. From that table come the V and J calls and clone size; the DNA was used to work out D and trimming. The profile shows more than 300,000 clones, over 85% of them singletons. Per the germline V gene, CDR1 is SQVTM and CDR2 is ANQGSEA. The CDR3 is made up of 13 amino acids. V gave up 3 bases and J gave up 3 bases, with 12 bases separating them. Followed over time, Seattle patients had been enrolled while infection was active.

Sample: peripheral blood. The receptor's source is a woman in her 30s with COVID-19, enrolled during active disease. The chain carries TRBV29-1 and TRBJ2-7, with a tentative D call TRBD1 (7 bases). CDR3 in amino acids: CSVDGGGGYEQYF. As DNA, the CDR3 is TGCAGCGTTGATGGAGGGGGCGGCTACGAGCAGTACTTC.